The entry that follows covers one T cell receptor beta chain sequence. In the original workflow: Amplifying reference gene primers gave estimates of nucleated cell counts. TCRdb's table, derived via immunoSEQ multiplex PCR, lists solely in-frame clones and lacks some. The D gene and trimming were derived from the DNA, and the V and J assignments and clone size from that table. This sample has 55,000 to 80,000 clones; approximately 91% occur once, and the top ten carry around 1.5%. This sample is part of a study of blood T cell repertoires in COVID-19. Study-wide background: Acute and convalescent COVID-19 specimens originated in the United States, Italy and Spain. From T cells, B-cell-depleted T cells, or PBMCs came the material, which was cDNA or gDNA.

The J segment lost 0 bases and the V segment lost 4 bases, leaving 8 bases of the junction unmatched. The CDR3 length is 16 residues. In germline, CDR1 is SGDLS, CDR2 YYNGEE. The rearrangement uses TRBV9 and TRBJ2-7; 9 positions match TRBD2. The source material was peripheral blood. The sequence was collected from a human donor in a cohort sampled during active COVID-19. This CDR3 reads CASSPGLAQSSYEQYF. In nucleotides, the CDR3 is TGTGCCAGCAGCCCGGGACTAGCACAGAGCTCCTACGAGCAGTACTTC.